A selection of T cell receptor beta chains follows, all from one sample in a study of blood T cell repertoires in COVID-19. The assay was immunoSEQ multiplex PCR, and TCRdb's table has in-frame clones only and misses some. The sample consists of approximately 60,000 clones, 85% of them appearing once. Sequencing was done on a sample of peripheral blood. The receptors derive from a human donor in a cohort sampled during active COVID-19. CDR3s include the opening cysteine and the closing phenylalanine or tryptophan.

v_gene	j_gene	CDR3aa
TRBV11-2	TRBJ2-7	CASSLEVGGYEQYF
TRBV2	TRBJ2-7	CASSAGAYEQYF
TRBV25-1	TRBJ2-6	CASSEGQGMVAGANVLTF
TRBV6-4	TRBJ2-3	CASSDGQGADTQYF
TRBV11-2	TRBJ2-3	CASTQAYTDTQYF
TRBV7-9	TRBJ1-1	CASISGGRTEAFF
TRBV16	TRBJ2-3	CASSQKRGRTDTQYF
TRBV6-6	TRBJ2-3	CASTLTGWGATDTQYF
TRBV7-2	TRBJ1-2	CASSMQGAGVMSGYTF
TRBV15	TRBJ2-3	CATRIRSGGPDTQYF
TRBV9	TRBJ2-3	CASSVGTVFTDTQYF
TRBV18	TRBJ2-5	CASSPRAIEETQYF
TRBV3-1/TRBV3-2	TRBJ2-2	CASSQDWTRTGELFF
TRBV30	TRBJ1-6	CAWSVLEHYNSPLHF
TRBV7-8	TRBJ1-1	CASSESGGLYTEAFF
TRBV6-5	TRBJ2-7	CASSYSRGLHEQYF
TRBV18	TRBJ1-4	CASSRPGDATNEKLFF
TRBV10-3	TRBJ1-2	CAISGQGAGGYTF
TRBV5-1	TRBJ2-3	CASSLGTGERTDTQYF
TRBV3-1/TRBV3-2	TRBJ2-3	CASTLTSGGDTQYF
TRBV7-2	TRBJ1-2	CASSPWRDVGYGYTF
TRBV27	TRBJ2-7	CASNSGGASLEQYF
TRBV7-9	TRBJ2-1	CASSPRQGVNEQFF
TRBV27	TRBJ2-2	CASTNGGSGYTGELFF
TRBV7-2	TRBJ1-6	CASRHRVENSPLHF
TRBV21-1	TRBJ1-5	CASGPRPDRERAQPQHF
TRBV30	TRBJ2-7	CAWSLNGIVTGVRYEQYF
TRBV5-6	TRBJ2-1	CASSKTRYGVSEQFF
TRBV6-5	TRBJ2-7	CASSYPGGYEQYF
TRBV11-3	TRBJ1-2	CASSQGGLDTYGYTF
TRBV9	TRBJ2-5	CASSVLGLAGGQETQYF
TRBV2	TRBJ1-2	CASSESGGRGYGYTF
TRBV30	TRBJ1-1	CAWNPPMGAREAFF
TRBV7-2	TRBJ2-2	CASSPRDLLAGELFF
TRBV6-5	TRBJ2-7	CASSSGFGNEQYF
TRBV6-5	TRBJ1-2	CASSPGGAGYTF
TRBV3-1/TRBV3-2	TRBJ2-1	CASQVRELSNEQFF